A selection of T cell receptor beta chains follows, all from one sample in a study of shared clonotypes between healthy human individuals. Some clones are missing from TCRdb's copy, which holds only in-frame ones; the method was immunoSEQ multiplex PCR. The sample comprises about 2.4 million clones, 80% to 95% of which are singletons, and more than 0.35% rests with the top ten. The sequenced sample consisted of naive CD4+ T cells from PBMCs. These receptors were collected from a man aged 18 to 35 in good health. Some clones in this sample may be carry-over from other donors' samples. The CDR3 runs from the conserved cysteine through the conserved F or W. A D gene is named only where the DNA matches it firmly. Size is omitted from some rows. Given values are once, few, many or a class for expanded clones.

NA	TRBJ2-1	TRBV29-1	NA	NA	CSPCWDYGCNEQFF
NA	TRBJ2-3	TRBV7-8	NA	TGTGCCAGCAGCGACCCTCGAAGGGGGATGACGCAGTATTTT	CASSDPRRGMTQYF
NA	TRBJ1-1	TRBV19	NA	TGTGCCAGTAGGGAAGCAGGGGTCGGGGGTACTGAAGCTTTCTTT	CASREAGVGGTEAFF
NA	TRBJ1-1	TRBV13	NA	TGTGCCAGCAGCTTCCGTGGGGCACGGACGGATCGAGTAGGCACTGAAGCTTTCTTT	CASSFRGARTDRVGTEAFF
NA	TRBJ2-5	TRBV5-4	NA	TGTGCCAGCAGCGTCGACGGGAGAGGAGAGACCCAGTACTTC	CASSVDGRGETQYF
NA	TRBJ2-5	TRBV5-1	TRBD2	TGCGCCAGCAGCTTGAGGGCTAGCGGACTCGGGGAGACCCAGTACTTC	CASSLRASGLGETQYF
NA	TRBJ1-1	TRBV7-2	NA	TGTGCCAGCAGCCTTCAAGCGGGGTTAAACACTGAAGCTTTCTTT	CASSLQAGLNTEAFF
few	TRBJ1-5	TRBV7-6	NA	TGTGCCAGCAGCTCCTCGGGTAGCAATCAGCCCCAGCATTTT	CASSSSGSNQPQHF
NA	TRBJ1-1	TRBV7-8	NA	TGTGCCAGCAGCTTAGATCAGGAAACTAAAGCTTTCTTT	CASSLDQETKAFF
NA	TRBJ2-7	TRBV10-2	TRBD2	TGCGCCAGCAGACCCGGTGGGGCGGGAGGAACCTACGAGCAGTACTTC	CASRPGGAGGTYEQYF
NA	TRBJ1-2	TRBV28	NA	TGTGCCAGCAGTGGAACCGGGAGGTTAACAGCTAACTATGGCTACACCTTC	CASSGTGRLTANYGYTF
NA	TRBJ2-2	TRBV7-8	TRBD2	TGTGCCAGCAGCTTAGCCGAACGACCCAGCGGGAGGAGGGCCGGGGAGCTGTTTTTT	CASSLAERPSGRRAGELFF
NA	TRBJ2-3	TRBV27	TRBD1	TGTGCCAGCAGTTGGGGACAGCTCACAGATACGCAGTATTTT	CASSWGQLTDTQYF
NA	TRBJ2-7	TRBV28	NA	TGTGCCAGCAGTAGACCCGGACAGTCTTACGAGCAGTACTTC	CASSRPGQSYEQYF
once	TRBJ2-3	TRBV9	TRBD2	TGTGCCAGCAGCGCCCGAAGCGGGACCCCCCCCGATACGCAGTATTTT	CASSARSGTPPDTQYF
NA	TRBJ1-1	TRBV5-6	NA	TGTGCCAGCAGCTTGGGGGTCCGGGGGAGCACTGAAGCTTTCTTT	CASSLGVRGSTEAFF
NA	TRBJ2-7	TRBV6-5	NA	TGTGCCAGCAGTTCGGCGGGTATGTCCTACGAGCAGTACTTC	CASSSAGMSYEQYF
NA	TRBJ2-1	TRBV30	TRBD2	TGTGCCTGGAGTCTTCGCGGGGGGTATGAGCAGTTCTTC	CAWSLRGGYEQFF
NA	TRBJ1-3	TRBV5-1	TRBD1	TGCGCCAGCAGCCGAGGGGACAGGGTCAACTCTGGAAACACCATATATTTT	CASSRGDRVNSGNTIYF
NA	TRBJ2-2	TRBV5-4	NA	TGTGCCAGCAGTTCACAGTTCAACACCGGGGAGCTGTTTTTT	CASSSQFNTGELFF
NA	TRBJ1-1	TRBV13	TRBD1	TGTGCCAGCAGCCCAAAGGACAGGGTGAACACTGAAGCTTTCTTT	CASSPKDRVNTEAFF
NA	TRBJ2-1	TRBV7-8	TRBD2	TGTGCCAGCAGCTTAGGGCTAGCGGCAAACAATGAGCAGTTCTTC	CASSLGLAANNEQFF
NA	TRBJ2-7	TRBV10-3	NA	TGTGCCATCGGACAGCTCTACGAGCAGTACTTC	CAIGQLYEQYF
once	TRBJ1-5	TRBV19	NA	TGTGCCAGTAGTACCTTTACGGTGTATAGCAATCAGCCCCAGCATTTT	CASSTFTVYSNQPQHF
NA	TRBJ2-5	TRBV18	TRBD2	TGTGCCAGCTCACTTCTACTGGCGGGGGAAGAGACCCAGTACTTC	CASSLLLAGEETQYF
NA	TRBJ1-3	TRBV2	NA	TGTGCCAGCAGTGAAGGGCCGCCCAGCAGCTCTGGAAACACCATATATTTT	CASSEGPPSSSGNTIYF
NA	TRBJ2-3	TRBV11-3	NA	TGTGCCAGCAGCTTGGGACGGGGCACAGATACGCAGTATTTT	CASSLGRGTDTQYF
NA	TRBJ2-7	TRBV28	TRBD2	TGTGCCAGCAGTTTGCCTAGCGGGGCCTACGAGCAGTACTTC	CASSLPSGAYEQYF
NA	TRBJ2-1	TRBV9	TRBD2	TGTGCCAGCAGAGCAGAGACTAGCGGGAGTAGTGAGCAGTTCTTC	CASRAETSGSSEQFF
NA	TRBJ2-2	TRBV2	TRBD2	TGTGCCAGCAGATTAGCGGGAGCTGGGGAGCTGTTTTTT	CASRLAGAGELFF
NA	TRBJ1-3	TRBV5-1	NA	TGCGCCAGCAGCTTGGACGGATACTCTGGAAACACCATATATTTT	CASSLDGYSGNTIYF
NA	TRBJ2-5	TRBV2	NA	TGTGCCAGCAGTGACTCGACAGCCTTAGAGACCCAGTACTTC	CASSDSTALETQYF
NA	TRBJ2-1	TRBV9	TRBD2	TGTGCCAGCAGCGTAGCGCTAGCGGTATACAATGAGCAGTTCTTC	CASSVALAVYNEQFF
NA	TRBJ2-3	TRBV7-9	NA	TGTGCCAGCACCGAATCCTATTTGGGGGCTAGCCCAGATACGCAGTATTTT	CASTESYLGASPDTQYF
NA	TRBJ1-4	TRBV28	TRBD1	TGTGCCAGCAGTCCAACCGGGACAGGGGATGAAAAACTGTTTTTT	CASSPTGTGDEKLFF
NA	TRBJ2-7	TRBV28	NA	TGTGCCAGCACCCTCGCTAGGGGGAAGGACGAGCAGTACTTC	CASTLARGKDEQYF
NA	TRBJ2-3	TRBV2	TRBD1	TGTGCCAGCAGTGAAGACAGGGGGCAGACAGATACGCAGTATTTT	CASSEDRGQTDTQYF
NA	TRBJ2-2	TRBV5-1	TRBD1	TGCGCCAGCAGCCTGACAGGGGGCTTCACCGGGGAGCTGTTTTTT	CASSLTGGFTGELFF
NA	TRBJ2-1	TRBV28	NA	TGTGCCAGCAGACCTCTACCCGGGACCAGATTCTACAATGAGCAGTTCTTC	CASRPLPGTRFYNEQFF
NA	TRBJ2-3	TRBV15	TRBD2	TGTGCCACCAGCAGAGATCTGGGACTAGAGGGTGATACGCAGTATTTT	CATSRDLGLEGDTQYF
few	TRBJ1-5	TRBV18	TRBD1	TGTGCCAGCTCACCGGGGACAGGGTGGACTCAGCCCCAGCATTTT	CASSPGTGWTQPQHF
NA	TRBJ2-1	TRBV9	NA	TGTGCCAGCAGCGCCACCGGGACTTTATCCTACAATGAGCAGTTCTTC	CASSATGTLSYNEQFF
NA	TRBJ1-2	TRBV2	TRBD1	TGTGCCAGCAGTTTTACAGGGGATAGTGGCTACACCTTC	CASSFTGDSGYTF
NA	TRBJ1-5	TRBV18	TRBD1	TGTGCCAGCTCAACTGGACAGGGGTCGAGTCAGCCCCAGCATTTT	CASSTGQGSSQPQHF
NA	TRBJ2-1	TRBV5-6	NA	TGTGCCAGCAGCCCCGACAGGATGCAGTTCTTC	CASSPDRMQFF
NA	TRBJ1-1	TRBV4-1	NA	TGCGCCAGCAGAAACCCGGCGGGGGATTCGAGGACTGAAGCTTTCTTT	CASRNPAGDSRTEAFF
NA	TRBJ2-1	TRBV29-1	TRBD2	TGCAGCGTGCCCAATCCAGCGGGAGGGCCCGATGAGCAGTTCTTC	CSVPNPAGGPDEQFF
NA	TRBJ1-3	TRBV4-2	NA	TGTGCCAGCAGCCAAGAGGGAAGCCCCGGTAGGAACACCATATATTTT	CASSQEGSPGRNTIYF
NA	TRBJ1-4	TRBV4-1	TRBD1	TGCGCCAGCAGCGCAGGGGGAGGGGGCATGAGGGAAAAACTGTTTTTT	CASSAGGGGMREKLFF
NA	TRBJ1-2	TRBV28	NA	TGTGCCAGCAGTTTACGACAATATGGCTACACCTTC	CASSLRQYGYTF
NA	TRBJ1-6	TRBV30	NA	TGTGCCTGGTCGTCGGGAATTCAGAACCTCCACTTT	CAWSSGIQNLHF
NA	TRBJ2-7	TRBV6-1	NA	TGTGCCAGCAGTGTGGAGAGATCCTACGAGCAGTACTTC	CASSVERSYEQYF
NA	TRBJ1-4	TRBV4-2	NA	TGTGCCAGCAGTTGGGGACAAGCTAATGAAAAACTGTTTTTT	CASSWGQANEKLFF
once	TRBJ2-2	TRBV27	NA	TGTGCCAGCAGTTCCCCTCGCGGGGAGCTGTTTTTT	CASSSPRGELFF
NA	TRBJ1-4	TRBV6-6	NA	TGTGCCAGCAGAATGGGGGAAAAACTGTTTTTT	CASRMGEKLFF